The present T cell receptor (beta chain) was sequenced within a study of T cell responses to AZD1222 COVID-19 vaccine. The protocol was immunoSEQ multiplex PCR, while the TCRdb copy is restricted to in-frame clones and leaves out a portion. The data show around 120,000 clones, around 93% seen once. The sequences come from peripheral blood, collected 28 days after the second AZD1222 dose. The origin of this receptor is an adult who received the AZD1222 COVID-19 vaccine.

CDR3 region: CASSYSSGDNSPLHF. The CDR3 nucleotides read TGTGCCAGCAGTTACTCTAGTGGGGATAATTCACCCCTCCACTTT. The V and J genes are TRBV6-6 and TRBJ1-6; D unresolved. Germline lookup yields CDR1 MNHNY and CDR2 SVGAGI (reference sequence). V gave up 0 bases and J gave up 5 bases, with 8 bases separating them. The CDR3 contains 15 residues.